Shown below are 21 T cell receptor beta chains from a single sample sequenced in a study of T cells in Graves' hyperthyroidism and ophthalmopathy. Authors of the study amplified TCR beta CDR3 regions from RNA transcripts. HTBI primers were employed in a first-round RT-PCR of the TCR CDR3. From the multiplex PCR reads, TCRdb called clonotypes with MiXCR, one entry per CDR3 protein. The data show around 600,000 distinct CDR3 sequences, with about 14% seen just once and roughly an eighth held by the top ten. The sample comprised blood. All receptors come from a woman between 45 and 60 years old with Graves' ophthalmopathy.

This clonotype has more than one count but fewer than ten. The chain is built from TRBV11-2 and TRBJ2-1; possible D gene TRBD2, 5 bases. The V and J ends lost 1 base and 4 bases respectively, with 14 bases between them. There are 16 residues in the CDR3. From germline, CDR1 is SGHAT and CDR2 FQNNGV. The CDR3 here is CASSLASERGYNEQFF. The CDR3 DNA reads TGTGCCAGCAGCTTAGCGTCGGAGAGAGGGTACAATGAGCAGTTCTTC.

Only a few counts were recorded for this clonotype. This chain connects TRBV20-1 to TRBJ2-1; TRBD2 aligns across 12 bases. CDR1 DFQATT and CDR2 SNEGSKA come from the germline V gene (reference sequence). V lost 1 base to trimming and J lost 10 bases; unmatched junction nucleotides: 8. This CDR3 contains 15 residues. The CDR3 DNA sequence: TGCAGTGCTAGAGTTCTAGCGGGAGGGTCTATCGAGCAGTTCTTC. This gives the protein CSARVLAGGSIEQFF.

In this sample, this clonotype turned up many times. This chain connects TRBV15 to TRBJ1-1; maybe TRBD1 (5 bases). Trimming pared 4 bases from V and 0 bases from J, leaving 15 bases between. The CDR3 length is 16 residues. Germline-derived CDR1 and CDR2 are LNHNV and YYDKDF (reference sequence). CDR3 region: CATSKGYGPMNTEAFF. The CDR3 DNA sequence: TGTGCCACCAGCAAGGGGTATGGTCCCATGAACACTGAAGCTTTCTTT.

This clonotype has at least ten counts. The J gene is TRBJ1-2, the V gene TRBV9, with D perhaps matching TRBD1 (5 bases). The germline V gene encodes CDR1 SGDLS and CDR2 YYNGEE. The CDR3 length is 15 residues. V lost 0 bases and J 2 bases, leaving 11 bases between the germline ends. CDR3 loop: CASSVAVTANYGYTF. The CDR3 DNA is TGTGCCAGCAGCGTAGCGGTGACAGCAAACTATGGCTACACCTTC.

This clonotype was detected many times. The DNA for the CDR3 is TGTGCCAGCATAGGTAGGACAGGAATGAGGTTCACTGAAGCTTTCTTT. It translates to CASIGRTGMRFTEAFF. The chain links TRBV28 to TRBJ1-1; the match to TRBD1 covers 7 bases. After removal of 7 bases from V and 4 bases from J, the junction contained 15 bases not matched to a gene. Germline lookup yields CDR1 MDHEN and CDR2 SYDVKM. The CDR3 is made up of 16 amino acids.

This clonotype was recorded once. This could be a read error, since a much larger clone is one nucleotide away. V and J are TRBV5-6 and TRBJ2-7; 14 bases fit TRBD2. The CDR3 loop spans 18 amino acids. The germline V gene has CDR1 SGHDT and CDR2 YYEEEE. V lost 2 bases and J lost 7; bases outside the gene matches: 14. Written as DNA, the CDR3 is TGTGCCAGCAGCTTTTTTCGGGGACTAGCGGGAGTGGTGGATGAGCAGTACTTC. Protein sequence: CASSFFRGLAGVVDEQYF. Looking up the rest from reference TRBV5-6 and TRBJ2-7 gives the full variable domain: DAGVTQSPTHLIKTRGQQVTLRCSPKSGHDTVSWYQQALGQGPQFIFQYYEEEERQRGNFPDRFSGHQFPNYSSELNVNALLLGDSALYLCASSFFRGLAGVVDEQYFGPGTRLTVT.

This clonotype was recorded a few times. CDR3 sequence reads: CASSFLGGPTGELFF. CDR3 bases: TGTGCCAGCAGCTTCTTGGGAGGACCCACCGGGGAGCTGTTTTTT. The chain joins TRBV11-3 to TRBJ2-2; tentative D call: TRBD2 (6 bases). The CDR3 covers 15 residues. Trimming cost V 3 bases and J 4 bases, with 12 bases left between them. CDR1 and CDR2 from the germline V gene are SGHNT and YENEEA. Full variable domain (missing parts from reference TRBV11-3 and TRBJ2-2): EAGVVQSPRYKIIEKKQPVAFWCNPISGHNTLYWYLQNLGQGPELLIRYENEEAVDDSQLPKDRFSAERLKGVDSTLKIQPAELGDSAVYLCASSFLGGPTGELFFGEGSRLTVL.

This clonotype was found many times. J is TRBJ2-5 and V is TRBV3-1, with D hard to call. Germline V gene sequence: CDR1 LGHDT, CDR2 YNNKEL (reference sequence). The CDR3 sequence is 13 residues long. V was pared by 1 base and J by 4 bases, with 7 bases between. The CDR3, as DNA: TGTGCCAGCAGCCAAGTCGAACTAGAGACCCAGTACTTC. As protein: CASSQVELETQYF.

The sample holds many counts of this clonotype. The chain is built from TRBV28 and TRBJ2-1; no firm D call. V lost 3 bases, J lost 5 bases, and 11 bases lay in between. In germline, CDR1 is MDHEN, CDR2 SYDVKM. The CDR3 has 14 amino acids. CDR3 region: CASSLYSGDNEQFF. The CDR3 DNA reads as TGTGCCAGCAGTTTGTACAGTGGAGACAATGAGCAGTTCTTC.

This sequence joins TRBV9 and TRBJ2-7; 10 bases map to TRBD2. Trimming at V came to 4 bases and at J to 4 bases, leaving 11 bases not matched to a gene. CDR3 length: 16 residues. The germline V gene has CDR1 SGDLS and CDR2 YYNGEE. This CDR3 reads CASSPRSLAGAYEQYF. The CDR3 DNA reads TGTGCCAGCAGCCCTAGGAGTCTAGCGGGAGCTTACGAGCAGTACTTC.

A few counts support this clonotype. V is TRBV3-1 and J is TRBJ1-3; D is unclear. Looked up from germline, CDR1 is LGHDT and CDR2 is YNNKEL (reference sequence). CDR3 length equals 14 residues. V lost 3 bases to trimming and J lost 0 bases, with 6 bases between them. CDR3 residues: CASSQVNSGNTIYF. The CDR3 DNA follows: TGTGCCAGCAGCCAGGTTAACTCTGGAAACACCATATATTTT.

This clonotype came up many times. V is TRBV5-8 and J is TRBJ2-7, with unresolved D. Per the germline V gene, CDR1 is SGHTS and CDR2 is YDEGEE. V was pared by 4 bases and J by 5 bases, with 7 bases between. The CDR3 contains 11 residues. Written as DNA, the CDR3 is TGTGCCAGCAGCCCCGTTAACGAGCAGTACTTC. It specifies CASSPVNEQYF.

This clonotype has at least ten counts. The V gene is TRBV7-2, the J gene TRBJ2-3; TRBD2 matches 11 bases. Trimming removed 5 bases from V and 6 bases from J; junction bases left unmatched: 10. Germline V gene lookup returns CDR1 SGHTA and CDR2 FQGNSA. The CDR3 runs to 16 residues. The CDR3 DNA follows: TGTGCCAGCAGCAAGACTAGCGGGATGTCTTATGATACGCAGTATTTT. Its translation: CASSKTSGMSYDTQYF.

Regarding this clonotype: This may stem from a read error, because a much larger clone lies one nucleotide away. This rearrangement joins TRBV28 to TRBJ2-1; D is possibly TRBD1 (7 bases). Trimming removed 2 bases at V and 9 bases at J, with 14 bases between. The germline V gene encodes CDR1 MDHEN and CDR2 SYDVKM. The CDR3 has 14 amino acids. CDR3 protein: CASSLGGGDSEQFF. As DNA, the CDR3 is TGTGCCAGCAGTTTAGGTGGAGGGGACAGTGAGCAGTTCTTC.

The chain links TRBV6-6 to TRBJ1-2, with no clear D. The CDR3 loop spans 16 amino acids. In germline, CDR1 is MNHNY, CDR2 SVGAGI (reference sequence). V was cut by 0 bases and J by 4 bases, with 15 bases left in between. The CDR3: CASSYSPSGLLYGYTF. CDR3 sequence (DNA): TGTGCCAGCAGTTACTCGCCGTCGGGCTTACTCTATGGCTACACCTTC.

This clonotype was seen only a few times. The J gene is TRBJ2-1, the V gene TRBV5-6; D call uncertain. Trimming stripped 2 bases from V and 1 base from J, with 16 bases between. The CDR3 has 17 amino acids. Per germline, CDR1 SGHDT and CDR2 YYEEEE. Here the CDR3 reads CASSLIGLVTSYNEQFF. The CDR3 bases are TGTGCCAGCAGCTTAATCGGTCTAGTAACGTCCTACAATGAGCAGTTCTTC.

There are many counts of this clonotype. This sequence joins TRBV2 and TRBJ2-7, with D hard to call. This CDR3 spans 15 amino acids. V lost 2 bases and J 1 base, leaving 12 bases between the germline ends. Germline-derived CDR1 and CDR2 are SNHLY and FYNNEI. This chain's CDR3 is CASSETELSSYEQYF. The DNA of the CDR3 is TGTGCCAGCAGTGAAACAGAGTTGAGTTCCTACGAGCAGTACTTC.

This clonotype was seen repeatedly, ten times or more. V gene TRBV29-1 combines with J gene TRBJ2-3; no firm D call. V lost 2 bases and J 2 bases, leaving 2 bases between the germline ends. The CDR3 spans 11 residues. Germline values: CDR1 SQVTM, CDR2 ANQGSEA. The CDR3 protein is CSVEPTDTQYF. The CDR3 DNA sequence: TGCAGCGTTGAACCCACAGATACGCAGTATTTT.

This clonotype was counted many times. V usage is TRBV20-1 and J usage is TRBJ2-7; 7 bases map to TRBD2. Trimming took 6 bases from V and 2 from J; bases not matched to a gene: 10. In germline, CDR1 is DFQATT, CDR2 SNEGSKA (reference sequence). The CDR3 extends over 14 amino acids. The CDR3 protein is CSAQLADRAYEQYF. The CDR3, as DNA: TGCAGTGCGCAGCTAGCGGACCGTGCCTACGAGCAGTACTTC.

V usage is TRBV6-2 or TRBV6-3 and J usage is TRBJ2-4; D is uncertain. Per germline, CDR1 MNHEY and CDR2 SVGEGT. V was pared by 4 bases and J by 0 bases, with 7 bases between. The CDR3 totals 14 residues. This CDR3 is CASSSPLAKNIQYF. The CDR3, as DNA: TGTGCCAGCAGTTCCCCACTAGCCAAAAACATTCAGTACTTC.

This clonotype showed up many times. The chain couples TRBV15 to TRBJ1-6; possibly TRBD1 for D (5 bases). There are 16 residues in the CDR3. The V end was cut by 0 bases, the J end by 7 bases, with 13 bases between. CDR1 is LNHNV, CDR2 YYDKDF, per germline (reference sequence). The CDR3 reads CATSRDWAGSNSPLHF. The CDR3 DNA reads TGTGCCACCAGCAGAGATTGGGCAGGGTCAAATTCACCCCTCCACTTT.